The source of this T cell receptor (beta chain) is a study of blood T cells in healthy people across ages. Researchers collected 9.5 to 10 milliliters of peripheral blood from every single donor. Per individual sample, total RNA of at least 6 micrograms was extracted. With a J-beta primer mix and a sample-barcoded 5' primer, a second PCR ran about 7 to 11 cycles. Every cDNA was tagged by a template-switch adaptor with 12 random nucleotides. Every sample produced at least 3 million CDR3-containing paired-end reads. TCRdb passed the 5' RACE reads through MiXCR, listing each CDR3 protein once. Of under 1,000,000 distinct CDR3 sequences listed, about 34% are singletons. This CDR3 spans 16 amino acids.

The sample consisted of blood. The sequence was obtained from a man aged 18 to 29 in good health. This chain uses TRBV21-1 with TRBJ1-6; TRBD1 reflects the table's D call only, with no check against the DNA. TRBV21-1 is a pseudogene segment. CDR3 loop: CASSKEGQTYNSPLHF. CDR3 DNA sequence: TGTGCCAGCAGCAAGGAGGGACAGACATATAATTCACCCCTCCACTTT.